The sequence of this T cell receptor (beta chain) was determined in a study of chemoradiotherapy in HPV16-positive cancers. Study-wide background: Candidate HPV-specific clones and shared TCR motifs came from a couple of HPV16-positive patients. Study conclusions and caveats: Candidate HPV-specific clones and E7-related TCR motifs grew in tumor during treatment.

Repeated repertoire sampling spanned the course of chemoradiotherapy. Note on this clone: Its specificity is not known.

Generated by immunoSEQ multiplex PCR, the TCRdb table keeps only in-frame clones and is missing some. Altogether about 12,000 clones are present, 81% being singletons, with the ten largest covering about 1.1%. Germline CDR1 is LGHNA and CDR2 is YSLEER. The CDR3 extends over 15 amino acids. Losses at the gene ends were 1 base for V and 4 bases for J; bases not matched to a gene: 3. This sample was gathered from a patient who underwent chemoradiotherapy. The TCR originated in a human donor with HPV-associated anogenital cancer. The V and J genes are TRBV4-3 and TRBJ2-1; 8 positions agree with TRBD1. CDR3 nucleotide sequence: TGCGCCAGCAGCCAAGCAGGGGGCCGTTACAATGAGCAGTTCTTC. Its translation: CASSQAGGRYNEQFF.